This TCR beta chain appears in the sequencing data of a study of regulatory T cells in long-lasting Graves disease. This CDR3 has 14 residues. Germline V CDR1 and CDR2: MNHEY, SVGEGT. Losses at the gene ends were 5 bases for V and 1 base for J; bases not matched to a gene: 4. Construction of TCR beta libraries relied on iRepertoire HTBI primers and on Arm-PCR targeting CDR3 regions. MiXCR, applied by TCRdb to the multiplex PCR reads, yields one record per CDR3 protein. The repertoire holds roughly 610,000 distinct CDR3 sequences, with approximately 15% as singletons. Stated time point: newly diagnosed GD, antithyroid drugs for less than 3 months. Extracted PBMC RNA gave rise to the TCR library. These same data were also listed under a study on T cells in Graves' hyperthyroidism and ophthalmopathy. As that report states: No progression to ophthalmopathy during 18 months of follow-up defined stable disease.

The sample in question was peripheral blood mononuclear cells (PBMCs), obtained at new diagnosis, from a patient treated with antithyroid drugs. The chain carries TRBV6-2 or TRBV6-3 and TRBJ1-1; TRBD1 aligns across 7 bases. This receptor was obtained from a woman aged 30 to 39 with Graves disease. The CDR3 sequence is CASSRQGPNTEAFF. CDR3 DNA: TGTGCCAGCAGTAGACAGGGCCCGAACACTGAAGCTTTCTTT.